This TCR beta chain was observed in a study of blood T cell repertoires in COVID-19. Across the study: Acute and convalescent COVID-19 specimens originated in the United States, Italy and Spain. The cDNA or gDNA used as material had been derived from T cells, B-cell-depleted T cells, or PBMCs.

CDR1 and CDR2 from the germline V gene are SGHAT and FQNNGV. The V and J ends lost 7 bases and 4 bases respectively, with 14 bases between them. The CDR3 runs to 14 residues. Per the original methods: It was from reference gene primer amplification that nucleated cell counts were estimated. Some clones are missing from TCRdb's copy, which holds only in-frame ones; the method was immunoSEQ multiplex PCR. V and J calls and clone size are given by that table; D and trimming were obtained from the DNA. The profile shows 75,000 to 95,000 clones, more than 75% of them singletons. The V gene is TRBV11-2, the J gene TRBJ2-1; D gene uncertain. This TCR came from a human donor in a cohort sampled during active COVID-19. Sequencing used peripheral blood. CDR3 coding DNA: TGTGCCAGCAAGACTCGGAACGGATACAATGAGCAGTTCTTC. The encoded protein is CASKTRNGYNEQFF.